This record covers a single T cell receptor (beta chain). In this sample, this clone turned up a few times. It has no known antigen specificity. The record has no base qualities; no much larger clone is one base away. The sample belongs to a study of CD8+ T cells in alopecia areata (dated by TCRdb to the late 2010s). Some background on the complete study: Treated patients were enrolled in an open-label pilot trial of oral tofacitinib, 5 to 10 mg twice daily, for moderate-to-severe alopecia areata. Biopsies were taken from tofacitinib-treated patients at baseline and at 4 and 24 weeks of treatment, and a later scalp biopsy was taken in several of the tofacitinib-treated patients. Scalp clonality was compared across normal scalp (n=4), patchy alopecia areata scalp (n=8), and alopecia totalis/universalis scalp (n=8). Patients stayed on tofacitinib for 6 to 18 months and then had 6 months of follow-up off drug so that delayed response and recurrence could be assessed. In humans, TCRbeta sequencing was performed on scalp tissue and on sorted CD4+ and CD8+ peripheral blood T cells from healthy controls and from patients with patchy or totalis/universalis alopecia areata. TCRbeta CDR3 regions were amplified by immunoSEQ multiplex PCR using 35 Vbeta forward and 13 Jbeta reverse primers. RNA was obtained with the PAXgene miRNA kit for fixed scalp, the miRNeasy kit for PBMCs, and the RNeasy kit for mouse skin. In both human patients and the C3H/HeJ mouse model, the study applied high-throughput TCRbeta sequencing to look at T cell clonal expansion in alopecia areata. For the treated patients, the SALT score, which quantifies what percentage of scalp surface area is affected, served as the measure of disease severity. On the study overall, not on this receptor specifically: During tofacitinib treatment, many expanded lesional clones remained in scalp and blood, and this persistence may partly explain relapse after treatment is stopped. Shared TCR sequences between patients were less evident than in mice, which may be partly attributable to HLA diversity in the patient population. Because the treated cohort was small and included a single nonresponder, larger studies are needed to assess links between baseline CD8+ expansion and response. Tofacitinib significantly decreased scalp clonality and the number of expanded CD8+ clones among the top 100 scalp clones. Lesional scalp, especially in alopecia totalis/universalis, showed higher clonality and more expanded CD8+ clones than normal scalp, suggesting antigenic drive. Unlike mouse skin, where gammadelta T cells dominate, normal human skin contains resident alphabeta T cells that get sequenced too, which complicates analysis of the scalp TCR repertoire.

Library creation used the immunoSEQ multiplex PCR assay. To provide template for TCR sequencing, every sample had RNA extracted and reverse transcribed into cDNA. SuperScript III was used for first-strand cDNA synthesis, primed with a 2:1 mix of oligo-dT and random hexamers. Amplification bias was assessed with a synthetic immune receptor repertoire, and residual bias was removed computationally. The original methods were these. Raw reads were preprocessed for error removal, and CDR3 was defined according to IMGT conventions as running from the conserved cysteine to phenylalanine. Clonality was computed as 1 minus the Shannon entropy, with the entropy normalized by log2 of the number of productive unique TCRs. Whether scalp clones were CD4 or CD8 was inferred by matching scalp TCRbeta sequences against CD4 and CD8 repertoires sorted from blood. In TCRdb, the immuneACCESS table is reduced to in-frame sequences with V and J assigned. These tables do not hold every clone; where another copy was compared, an unresolved V gene accounts for under half, and the others remain unexplained. That table is the source of V, J and clone size, and D and trimming were worked out from the DNA. The sample contains some 240,000 clones, about three fifths of them found a single time. Roughly 1.5% of the sample is held by the ten biggest clonotypes.

The time point tag for this specimen amounts to: roughly 27 days on oral tofacitinib. The intended sense of this specimen's treatment or condition label: oral pan-JAK inhibitor, 5-10 mg twice daily. Peripheral blood and lesional scalp punch biopsies were obtained from patients with alopecia areata. PBMCs were isolated by density centrifugation and stained for CD3, CD4 and CD8, and CD4+ and CD8+ T cells were sorted on a FACSAria. The sample here was CD4+ T cells sorted from blood, taken at week 4, from a patient treated with tofacitinib. The receptor's source is a human donor with alopecia areata.

The CDR3 has the sequence CASSRTRTTRNSGANVLTF. The nucleotide sequence reads as follows: TGTGCCAGCTCTCGAACAAGGACAACACGGAACTCTGGGGCCAACGTCCTGACTTTC. The chain links TRBV18 with TRBJ2-6; TRBD1 could be the D gene, as 5 bases match. From the germline V gene, CDR1 is KGHSH and CDR2 is LQKENI. The CDR3 sequence holds 19 residues, the cysteine and phenylalanine included. The DNA shown is the 57-base CDR3, in frame from base 1. Between the V and J ends, shortened by 6 bases and 0 bases respectively, the junction contains 21 bases.